The entry below gives a single TCR beta chain sequence along with its context. Its target antigen remains unknown. Per-base quality was not reported, and no clone a single base away is much larger than it. The immunoSEQ Assay, a bias-controlled multiplex PCR, was used to amplify TCRbeta CDR3 regions from genomic DNA. Concerning the study's data processing: The number of nucleated cells in each sample was estimated by amplification of reference gene primers within the assay. To quantify the absolute abundance of each unique TCRbeta CDR3 rearrangement, sequence reads were collapsed and filtered. For each sample, productive Simpson clonality was calculated as the square root of Simpson's diversity index across productive rearrangements. TCRdb carries this immuneACCESS record with in-frame sequences only. Its versions omit some clonotypes, under half of them owing to an unresolved V gene in the studies checked, with the rest unexplained. V, J and clone size were drawn from that table, and D and trimming were deduced from the DNA. In all, the sample holds around 180,000 clones, and 75% to 90% of those were seen once. The top ten hold 2.1% of the sample.

Relative to germline, V is 5 bases shorter and J is 2 bases shorter, with 9 bases between their ends. From its cysteine to its phenylalanine, the CDR3 spans 13 amino acids. The CDR3 DNA has 39 bases and is translated from base 1. CDR1 and CDR2 were assigned from the germline V gene as KGHSH and LQKENI. The sample is drawn from a study of blood T cell repertoires in COVID-19 (dated by TCRdb to the early 2020s). About the full investigation: Samples from collaborators originated in the United States, Italy and Spain and spanned both the acute and convalescent phases of COVID-19. The repertoires were made available in a free public database intended to serve as a resource for research on the immune response to SARS-CoV-2. Nearly every sample came with metadata listing a de-identified subject ID, COVID-19 status, age in years and sex. Where available, HLA class I and class II types were taken from metadata supplied by the sample provider and were not determined by assay-based typing. The prospective study material was composed of cDNA or gDNA derived from T cells, B-cell-depleted T cells, or PBMCs. Subjects who had been exposed to COVID-19, were actively infected with it, or had recovered from it provided the deeply sampled blood TCRbeta repertoires that made up the dataset. Samples came from the ongoing ImmuneRACE study (first 160 participants) plus 1,254 subjects from 6 global collaborators. The investigation overall reported the following: How much clinical and demographic metadata was included differed by source and by participant, and the metadata was provided uncurated.

Each collaborating institution followed its own protocols to collect whole blood in K2EDTA tubes. For TCRbeta analysis, collaborators shipped samples in one of three forms: frozen whole blood, isolated PBMCs, or DNA extracted from either of those sample types. The TCR comes from an older man with active or convalescent COVID-19. Recombination linked TRBV18 to TRBJ1-2; TRBD1 is perhaps the D gene, given 6 matching bases. Sequencing used peripheral blood. The CDR3 reads CASSSDRNYGYTF. The DNA is TGTGCCAGCTCATCTGACAGGAACTATGGCTACACCTTC.